The 20 T cell receptor beta chains presented below share a single source sample, sequenced in a study of T cells in Graves' hyperthyroidism and ophthalmopathy. RNA transcripts served as the template for amplifying TCR beta CDR3 regions. First-round RT-PCR with HTBI primers amplified the TCR CDR3 region. TCRdb redid the calling of the multiplex PCR reads with MiXCR, one entry per CDR3 protein. The sample shows approximately 380,000 distinct CDR3 sequences, about a fifth of them seen only once. The sample consisted of blood. These receptors were obtained from a woman younger than 35 with Graves' hyperthyroidism.

This clonotype was found many times. This chain uses TRBV9 with TRBJ2-2; 9 positions match TRBD1. CDR1 is SGDLS and CDR2 is YYNGEE in the germline V gene. The CDR3 is made up of 15 amino acids. V lost 4 bases, J lost 7 bases, and 8 bases stayed unmatched. The chain's CDR3 is CASSIGTGFIGELFF. The CDR3 bases are TGTGCCAGCAGCATCGGGACAGGGTTCATCGGGGAGCTGTTTTTT.

This clonotype was seen at least ten times. V gene TRBV6-5 combines with J gene TRBJ1-2, with D hard to call. V lost 2 bases, J lost 5 bases, and 18 bases lay in between. There are 16 residues in the CDR3. Germline CDR1 is MNHEY and CDR2 is SVGAGI. CDR3 nucleotide sequence: TGTGCCAGCAGTTACAGTCCGTGGGATCTCGAGTATGGCTACACCTTC. It yields the protein CASSYSPWDLEYGYTF.

In its sample, this clonotype was seen a few times. The rearrangement joins TRBV18 to TRBJ1-1; D might be TRBD1 (5 bases). Trimming shortened V by 3 bases and J by 5 bases, and 16 bases separated the two germline ends. The CDR3 has 15 residues. The germline gives CDR1 KGHSH, CDR2 LQKENI. CDR3 amino acids: CASSPTGEGRTEAFF. The DNA of the CDR3 is TGTGCCAGCTCACCGACGGGGGAAGGAAGGACTGAAGCTTTCTTT.

This clonotype was found many times. This chain connects TRBV7-8 to TRBJ1-2; D remains ambiguous. V dropped 3 bases and J dropped 8 bases, with 13 bases sitting between them. The CDR3 loop spans 13 amino acids. Germline CDR1 SGHVS, CDR2 FQNEAQ. The CDR3: CASSLGGLGGYTF. The CDR3 coding sequence is TGTGCCAGCAGCTTGGGCGGCCTAGGCGGCTACACCTTC.

This clonotype was recorded many times. V and J are TRBV20-1 and TRBJ2-7, with 8 nucleotides matching TRBD1. After removal of 0 bases from V and 6 bases from J, the junction contained 7 bases not matched to a gene. The CDR3 is made up of 14 amino acids. Looked up from germline, CDR1 is DFQATT and CDR2 is SNEGSKA (reference sequence). The CDR3 loop is CSARDLDRGGEQYF. DNA of the CDR3: TGCAGTGCTAGAGATCTTGACAGGGGAGGCGAGCAGTACTTC.

This clonotype has at least ten counts. The junction departs from the called germline gene at one end, perhaps through a read error. This chain joins TRBV3-1 and TRBJ2-5; D possibly corresponds to TRBD2 (5 bases). The CDR3 length is 11 residues. Germline V CDR1 and CDR2: LGHDT, YNNKEL (reference sequence). The DNA of the CDR3 is TGTGCCGGCAGGCGGGCAGAGACCCAGTACTTC. It translates to CAGRRAETQYF.

This clonotype was counted at least ten times. The gene calls are TRBV12-3 or TRBV12-4 and TRBJ1-2; 8 nucleotides align to TRBD1. Trimming at V came to 5 bases and at J to 9 bases, leaving 8 bases not matched to a gene. The CDR3 is 13 amino acids. The chain's CDR3 is CASSRDQGASYTF. The CDR3 DNA reads as TGTGCCAGCAGTAGGGATCAGGGGGCAAGCTACACCTTC.

Ten or more counts support this clonotype. J is TRBJ1-5 and V is TRBV5-6; D perhaps matches TRBD1 (5 bases). The CDR3 loop spans 11 amino acids. Trimming cost V 7 bases and J 8 bases, with 10 bases left between them. Germline values: CDR1 SGHDT, CDR2 YYEEEE. The DNA for the CDR3 is TGTGCCAGCCAGGGCGGTAAGCCCCAGCATTTT. Its protein is CASQGGKPQHF.

Ten or more counts support this clonotype. This chain joins TRBV10-3 and TRBJ1-1; D perhaps matches TRBD1 (6 bases). V shed 6 bases and J shed 2 bases, with 10 bases lying between them. The CDR3 totals 13 residues. The germline CDR1 and CDR2 sequences are ENHRY and SYGVKD. The CDR3: CAIRMDRNTEAFF. The DNA of the CDR3 is TGTGCCATCAGGATGGACAGAAACACTGAAGCTTTCTTT.

This clonotype was seen at least ten times. V usage is TRBV2 and J usage is TRBJ1-5; no firm D call. CDR3 length: 12 amino acids. From germline, CDR1 is SNHLY and CDR2 FYNNEI. Trimming cost V 3 bases and J 4 bases, with 4 bases left between them. The CDR3 is CASSESNQPQHF. Written as DNA, the CDR3 is TGTGCCAGCAGTGAGTCGAATCAGCCCCAGCATTTT.

This clonotype appeared many times. The gene calls are TRBV12-3 or TRBV12-4 and TRBJ1-5, with a tentative D call TRBD1 (5 bases). This CDR3 contains 13 residues. Trimming shortened V by 3 bases and J by 8 bases, and 11 bases separated the two germline ends. CDR3 sequence (DNA): TGTGCCAGCAGTTTCCTTGAAGGGGAGCCCCAGCATTTT. Translating gives CASSFLEGEPQHF.

This clonotype was observed many times. A read error is likely, as this CDR3 ends without the conserved phenylalanine or tryptophan. The chain uses TRBV6-1 and TRBJ1-1; unclear D gene. CDR3 length: 13 amino acids. V was clipped by 7 bases and J by 3 bases, with 12 bases between them. Germline assignment: CDR1 MNHNS and CDR2 SASEGT. DNA for the CDR3: TGTGCCAGCACCCTGAATAGGGACACTGAAGCTTTCTCT. Translated, it gives CASTLNRDTEAFS.

In this sample, this clonotype turned up many times. This rearrangement joins TRBV4-1 to TRBJ1-1; D is undetermined. The CDR3 loop spans 15 amino acids. With 4 bases removed from V and 3 bases from J, the gap between germline ends came to 15 bases. Germline lookup yields CDR1 MGHRA and CDR2 YSYEKL. The CDR3 DNA sequence: TGCGCCAGCAGCCGATTTGGGGAAAGGGACACTGAAGCTTTCTTT. Its translation is CASSRFGERDTEAFF.

There are a few counts of this clonotype. The chain recombines TRBV3-1 with TRBJ2-4; a weak D match, TRBD2 (5 bases). The CDR3 consists of 18 residues. Between the trimmed V and J ends, which lost 4 bases and 0 bases, there was a span of 19 bases. Germline lookup yields CDR1 LGHDT and CDR2 YNNKEL (reference sequence). The CDR3 region has the DNA TGTGCCAGCAGCCTTACCCGGACTGGGAACCTAGCCAAAAACATTCAGTACTTC. This sequence encodes CASSLTRTGNLAKNIQYF.

In its sample, this clonotype was seen many times. This chain links TRBV2 with TRBJ1-1; no clear D. In germline, CDR1 is SNHLY, CDR2 FYNNEI. The CDR3 is 11 amino acids. Trimming stripped 6 bases from V and 9 bases from J, with 11 bases between. The CDR3: CASRNPLQAFF. The CDR3 nucleotides are TGTGCCAGCAGGAACCCCCTCCAAGCTTTCTTT.

This clonotype occurred many times. V gene TRBV27 combines with J gene TRBJ1-2; D may be TRBD1 (6 bases). Between the trimmed V and J ends, which lost 5 bases and 8 bases, there was a span of 15 bases. The germline CDR1 and CDR2 sequences are MNHEY and SMNVEV (reference sequence). This CDR3 has 13 amino acids. CDR3 nucleotide sequence: TGTGCCAGCAGTGGTTCAGGGGCCGAGGGCTACACCTTC. Its translation is CASSGSGAEGYTF.

This clonotype appeared many times. The chain employs TRBV5-1 and TRBJ2-7, with a weak D call TRBD1 (5 bases). The V and J ends lost 2 bases and 5 bases respectively, with 17 bases between them. The CDR3 is 15 amino acids. Per the germline V gene, CDR1 is SGHRS and CDR2 is YFSETQ. This chain's CDR3 is CASSLGQGFINEQYF. CDR3 nucleotides: TGCGCCAGCAGCTTAGGACAAGGGTTTATCAACGAGCAGTACTTC.

This clonotype was seen at least ten times. This chain joins TRBV11-2 and TRBJ1-2; D may be TRBD1 (5 bases). The germline V gene has CDR1 SGHAT and CDR2 FQNNGV. This CDR3 is built from 16 residues. V was shortened by 1 base and J by 4 bases, with 16 bases between the two germline ends. The CDR3 spells CASSLVAGSSTYGYTF. The DNA for the CDR3 is TGTGCCAGCAGCTTAGTGGCAGGGAGCTCCACCTATGGCTACACCTTC.

This clonotype was detected many times. J is TRBJ2-7 and V is TRBV11-2, with D maybe TRBD2 (5 bases). Germline assignment: CDR1 SGHAT and CDR2 FQNNGV. The V and J ends lost 5 bases and 7 bases respectively, with 18 bases between them. This CDR3 comprises 14 residues. CDR3 sequence reads: CASSPSPPFLEQYF. In nucleotides, the CDR3 is TGTGCCAGCAGCCCTAGCCCCCCATTTTTAGAGCAGTACTTC.

The sample holds a few counts of this clonotype. The V gene is TRBV6-1, the J gene TRBJ1-6; D not resolved. This CDR3 contains 13 residues. V dropped 0 bases and J dropped 7 bases, with 4 bases sitting between them. CDR1 and CDR2 from the germline V gene are MNHNS and SASEGT. The CDR3 sequence is CASSEALNSPLHF. CDR3 DNA: TGTGCCAGCAGTGAAGCGCTGAATTCACCCCTCCACTTT.